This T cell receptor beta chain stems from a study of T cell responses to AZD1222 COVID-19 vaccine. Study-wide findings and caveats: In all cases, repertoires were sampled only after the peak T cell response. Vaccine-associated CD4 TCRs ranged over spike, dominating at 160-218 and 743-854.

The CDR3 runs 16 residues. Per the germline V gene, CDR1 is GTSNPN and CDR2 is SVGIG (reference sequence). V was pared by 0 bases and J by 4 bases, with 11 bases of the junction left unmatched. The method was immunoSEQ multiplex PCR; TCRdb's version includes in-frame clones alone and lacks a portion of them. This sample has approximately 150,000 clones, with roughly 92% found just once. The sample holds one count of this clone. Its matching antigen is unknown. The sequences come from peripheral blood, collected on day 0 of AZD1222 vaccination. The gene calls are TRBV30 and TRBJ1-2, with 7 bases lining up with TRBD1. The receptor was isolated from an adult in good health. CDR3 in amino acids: CAWSVWLGTVSYGYTF. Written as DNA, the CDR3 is TGTGCCTGGAGTGTATGGCTAGGGACAGTAAGCTATGGCTACACCTTC.